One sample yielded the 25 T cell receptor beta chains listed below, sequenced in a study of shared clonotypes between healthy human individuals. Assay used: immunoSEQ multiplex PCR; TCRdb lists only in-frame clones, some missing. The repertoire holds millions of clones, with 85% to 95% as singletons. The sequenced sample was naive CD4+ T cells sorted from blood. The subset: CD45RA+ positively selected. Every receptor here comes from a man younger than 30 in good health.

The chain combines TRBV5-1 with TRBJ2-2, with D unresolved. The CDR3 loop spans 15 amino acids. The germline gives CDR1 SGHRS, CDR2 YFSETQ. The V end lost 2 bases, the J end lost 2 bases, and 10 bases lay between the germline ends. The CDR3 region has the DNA TGCGCCAGCAGCTTATACCAGGATAACACCGGGGAGCTGTTTTTT. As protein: CASSLYQDNTGELFF. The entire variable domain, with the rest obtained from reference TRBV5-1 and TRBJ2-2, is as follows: KAGVTQTPRYLIKTRGQQVTLSCSPISGHRSVSWYQQTPGQGLQFLFEYFSETQRNKGNFPGRFSGRQFSNSRSEMNVSTLELGDSALYLCASSLYQDNTGELFFGEGSRLTVL.

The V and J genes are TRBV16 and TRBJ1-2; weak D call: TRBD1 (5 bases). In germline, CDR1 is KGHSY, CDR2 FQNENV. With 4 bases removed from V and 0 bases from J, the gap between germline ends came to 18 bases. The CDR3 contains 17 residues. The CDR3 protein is CASSPRASKQSNYGYTF. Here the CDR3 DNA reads TGTGCCAGCAGCCCCAGGGCCTCAAAACAATCTAACTATGGCTACACCTTC.

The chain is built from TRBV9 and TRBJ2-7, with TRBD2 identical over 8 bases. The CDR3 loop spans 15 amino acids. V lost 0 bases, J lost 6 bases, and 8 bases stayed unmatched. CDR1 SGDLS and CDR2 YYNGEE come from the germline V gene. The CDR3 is CASSVGGLAIREQYF. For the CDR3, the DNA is TGTGCCAGCAGCGTAGGAGGACTAGCCATTCGCGAGCAGTACTTC.

In DNA, the CDR3 is TGTGCCAGCAGTGGACGACTTGGTATCGTTGAAGCTTTCTTT. Translating gives CASSGRLGIVEAFF. The chain joins TRBV6-1 to TRBJ1-1; D gene uncertain. This CDR3 has 14 amino acids. Trimming stripped 4 bases from V and 7 bases from J, with 16 bases between. The germline V gene has CDR1 MNHNS and CDR2 SASEGT.

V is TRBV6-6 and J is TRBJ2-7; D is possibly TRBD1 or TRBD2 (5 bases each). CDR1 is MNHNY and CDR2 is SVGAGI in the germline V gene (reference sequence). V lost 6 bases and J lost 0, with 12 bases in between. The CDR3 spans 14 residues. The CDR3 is CASSGTSSSYEQYF. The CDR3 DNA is TGTGCCAGCAGCGGGACCTCCAGCTCCTACGAGCAGTACTTC.

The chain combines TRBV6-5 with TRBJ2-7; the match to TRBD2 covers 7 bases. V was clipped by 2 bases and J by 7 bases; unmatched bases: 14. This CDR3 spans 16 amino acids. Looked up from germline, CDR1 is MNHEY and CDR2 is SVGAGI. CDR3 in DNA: TGTGCCAGCAGTTACAACTCCCTGGGAGGGCTGAGGGAGCAGTACTTC. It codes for CASSYNSLGGLREQYF.

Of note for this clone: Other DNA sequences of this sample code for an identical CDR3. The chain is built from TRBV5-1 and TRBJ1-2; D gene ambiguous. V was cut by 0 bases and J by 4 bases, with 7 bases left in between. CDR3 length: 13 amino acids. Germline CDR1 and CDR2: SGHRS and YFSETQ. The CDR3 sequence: CASSLDSSYGYTF. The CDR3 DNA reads TGCGCCAGCAGCTTGGACAGTTCCTATGGCTACACCTTC.

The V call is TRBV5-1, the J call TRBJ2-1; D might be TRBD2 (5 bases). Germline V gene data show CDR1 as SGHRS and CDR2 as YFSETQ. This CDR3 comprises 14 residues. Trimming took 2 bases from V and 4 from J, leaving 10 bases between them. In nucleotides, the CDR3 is TGCGCCAGCAGCTTCGTGGGAGCTTACAATGAGCAGTTCTTC. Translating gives CASSFVGAYNEQFF.

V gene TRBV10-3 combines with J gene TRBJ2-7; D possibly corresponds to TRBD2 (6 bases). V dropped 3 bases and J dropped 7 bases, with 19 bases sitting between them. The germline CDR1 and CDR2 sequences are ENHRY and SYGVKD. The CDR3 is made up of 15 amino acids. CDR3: CAISDRSIAGREQYF. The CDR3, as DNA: TGTGCCATCAGTGACAGGTCTATCGCGGGGAGGGAGCAGTACTTC.

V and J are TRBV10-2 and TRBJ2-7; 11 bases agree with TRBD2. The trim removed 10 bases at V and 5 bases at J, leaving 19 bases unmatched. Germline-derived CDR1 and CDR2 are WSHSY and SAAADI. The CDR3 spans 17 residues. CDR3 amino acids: CATARALAGVSTDEQYF. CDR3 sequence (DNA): TGCGCCACAGCTAGGGCACTAGCGGGGGTTTCTACCGACGAGCAGTACTTC.

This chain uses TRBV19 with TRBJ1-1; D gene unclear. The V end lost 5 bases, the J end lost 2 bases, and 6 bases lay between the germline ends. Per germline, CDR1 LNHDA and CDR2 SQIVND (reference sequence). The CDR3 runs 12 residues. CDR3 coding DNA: TGTGCCAGTAGTTGGTCCAACACTGAAGCTTTCTTT. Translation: CASSWSNTEAFF.

Here the CDR3 reads CASSPQGGQPQHF. The CDR3 DNA reads TGTGCCAGCAGTCCCCAGGGGGGCCAGCCCCAGCATTTT. This chain uses TRBV2 with TRBJ1-5; 7 bases match TRBD1. CDR3 length: 13 residues. The V segment lost 5 bases and the J segment 7 bases; nucleotides outside the gene matches: 5. In germline, CDR1 is SNHLY, CDR2 FYNNEI.

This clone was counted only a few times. The CDR3 coding sequence is TGTGCCAGCAGTGAAGCTACTGTCGGTGAGCAGTTCTTC. It encodes CASSEATVGEQFF. The V and J genes are TRBV6-1 and TRBJ2-1; D is unclear. The V and J ends lost 0 bases and 9 bases respectively, with 9 bases between them. CDR1 and CDR2 from the germline V gene are MNHNS and SASEGT. This CDR3 contains 13 residues.

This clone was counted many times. CDR3 loop: CASSQDPVKRDTQYF. The CDR3 nucleotides are TGCGCCAGCAGCCAAGATCCGGTGAAAAGAGATACGCAGTATTTT. The chain employs TRBV4-3 and TRBJ2-3, with D hard to call. V lost 0 bases, J lost 5 bases, and 12 bases lay in between. In germline, CDR1 is LGHNA, CDR2 YSLEER. This CDR3 comprises 15 residues.

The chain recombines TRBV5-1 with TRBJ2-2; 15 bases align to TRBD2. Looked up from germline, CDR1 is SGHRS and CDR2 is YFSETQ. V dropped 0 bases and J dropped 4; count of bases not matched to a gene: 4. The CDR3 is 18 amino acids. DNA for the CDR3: TGCGCCAGCAGCTTGGCTGGGACTAGCGGGGGGCTCACCGGGGAGCTGTTTTTT. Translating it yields CASSLAGTSGGLTGELFF.

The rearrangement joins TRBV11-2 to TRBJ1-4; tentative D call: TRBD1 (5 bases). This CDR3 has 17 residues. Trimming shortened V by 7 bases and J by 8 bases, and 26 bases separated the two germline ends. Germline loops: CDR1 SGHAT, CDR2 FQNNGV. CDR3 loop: CASTQGLWDGSREKLFF. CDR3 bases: TGTGCCAGCACCCAGGGCCTCTGGGACGGCTCTCGAGAAAAACTGTTTTTT.

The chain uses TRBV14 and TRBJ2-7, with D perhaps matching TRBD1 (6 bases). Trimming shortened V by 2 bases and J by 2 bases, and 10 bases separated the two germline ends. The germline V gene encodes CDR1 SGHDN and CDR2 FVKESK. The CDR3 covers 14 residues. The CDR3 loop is CASSQTRGPYEQYF. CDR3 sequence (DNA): TGTGCCAGCAGCCAAACCAGGGGACCCTACGAGCAGTACTTC.

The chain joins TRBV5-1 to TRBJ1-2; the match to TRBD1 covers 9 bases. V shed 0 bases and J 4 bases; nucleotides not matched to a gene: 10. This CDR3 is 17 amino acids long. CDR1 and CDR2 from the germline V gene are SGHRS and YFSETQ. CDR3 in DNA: TGCGCCAGCAGCTTGGCTAGGACAGGGGTTGAGGTCTATGGCTACACCTTC. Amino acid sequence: CASSLARTGVEVYGYTF.

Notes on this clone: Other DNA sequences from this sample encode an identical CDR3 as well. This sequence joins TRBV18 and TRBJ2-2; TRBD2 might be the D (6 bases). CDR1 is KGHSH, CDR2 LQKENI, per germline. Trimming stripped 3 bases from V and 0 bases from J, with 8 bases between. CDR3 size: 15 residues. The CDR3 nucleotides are TGTGCCAGCTCACCGGGACTGACGAACACCGGGGAGCTGTTTTTT. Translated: CASSPGLTNTGELFF.

The CDR3 sequence: CASSDRPGGGNIQYF. CDR3 nucleotides: TGTGCCAGCTCAGATAGGCCCGGCGGGGGAAACATTCAGTACTTC. The V call is TRBV18, the J call TRBJ2-4; 7 bases are shared with TRBD2. V lost 5 bases and J lost 6; bases outside the gene matches: 10. Germline loops: CDR1 KGHSH, CDR2 LQKENI. The CDR3 covers 15 residues.

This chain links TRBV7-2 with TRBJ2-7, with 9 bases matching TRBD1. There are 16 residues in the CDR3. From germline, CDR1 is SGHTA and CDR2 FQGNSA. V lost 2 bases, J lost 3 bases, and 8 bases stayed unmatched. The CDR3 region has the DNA TGTGCCAGCAGCTTATTCCTCGGGACAGGGTACTACGAGCAGTACTTC. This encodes CASSLFLGTGYYEQYF.

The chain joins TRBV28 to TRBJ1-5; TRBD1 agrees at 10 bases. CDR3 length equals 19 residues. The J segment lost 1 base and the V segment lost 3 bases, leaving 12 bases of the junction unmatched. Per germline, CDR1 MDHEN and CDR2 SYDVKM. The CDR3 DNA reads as TGTGCCAGCAGTTTGTCAGGGGGACAGGGGATCGGGAGCAATCAGCCCCAGCATTTT. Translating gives CASSLSGGQGIGSNQPQHF.

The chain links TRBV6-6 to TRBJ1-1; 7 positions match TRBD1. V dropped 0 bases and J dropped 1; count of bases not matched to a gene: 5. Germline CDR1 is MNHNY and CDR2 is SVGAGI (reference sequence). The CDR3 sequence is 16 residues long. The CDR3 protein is CASSYSEGARNTEAFF. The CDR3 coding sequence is TGTGCCAGCAGTTACTCGGAGGGGGCGAGGAACACTGAAGCTTTCTTT.

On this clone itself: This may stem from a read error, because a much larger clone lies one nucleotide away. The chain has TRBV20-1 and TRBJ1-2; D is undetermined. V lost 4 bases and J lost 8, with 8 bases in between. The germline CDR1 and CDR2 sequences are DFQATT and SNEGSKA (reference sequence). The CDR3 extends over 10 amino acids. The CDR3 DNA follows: TGCAGTGCTACTGGGTACGGCTACACCTTC. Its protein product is CSATGYGYTF.

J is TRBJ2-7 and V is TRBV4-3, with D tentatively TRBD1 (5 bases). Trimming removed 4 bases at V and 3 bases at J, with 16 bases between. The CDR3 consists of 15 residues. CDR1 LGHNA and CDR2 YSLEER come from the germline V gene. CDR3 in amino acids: CASSPGEDICYEQYF. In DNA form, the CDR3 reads TGCGCCAGCAGCCCCGGAGAGGACATATGCTACGAGCAGTACTTC.